This record covers a single T cell receptor beta chain. Its antigen remains unidentified. This entry is derived from a study of shared clonotypes between healthy human individuals. General study points: Around 5% of naive CD4 clonotypes were common to four donors.

Only in-frame clones appear in the TCRdb table, and some are missing; sequencing was by immunoSEQ multiplex PCR. Among roughly 650,000 clones listed, approximately 96% were seen once. Naive CD8 populations comprised CD45RO-negative cells positively selected for CCR7, excluding terminally differentiated effector memory CD45RA+ cells. This CDR3 region has 16 residues. J was trimmed by 3 bases and V by 1 base; bases with no gene match: 6. CDR1 SGHRS and CDR2 YFSETQ come from the germline V gene. This receptor was taken from a woman aged 25-40 years in good health. The sample comprised naive CD8+ T cells sorted from blood. The V gene is TRBV5-1, the J gene TRBJ2-1, with 8 bases fitting TRBD1. The CDR3 coding sequence is TGCGCCAGCAGCTTGCCTGAGACAGGGGACTACAATGAGCAGTTCTTC. This gives the protein CASSLPETGDYNEQFF.